This passage covers 25 T cell receptor beta chains from one sample sequenced in a study of shared clonotypes between healthy human individuals. Assay used: immunoSEQ multiplex PCR; TCRdb lists only in-frame clones, some missing. The data contain about 490,000 clones, over 60% of them singletons. Sequencing input: PBMCs. The source of these receptors is a woman in her thirties or forties in good health. Some clones in this sample may be carry-over from other donors' samples.

This clone appeared a few times. CDR3 protein: CVRSLGPQGAGNQPQHF. CDR3 sequence (DNA): TGTGTCAGAAGCTTGGGGCCTCAGGGGGCGGGCAATCAGCCCCAGCATTTT. V and J are TRBV7-5 and TRBJ1-5; the table's D gene call, TRBD1, was not cross checked with the DNA. TRBV7-5 is an annotated pseudogene. There are 17 residues in the CDR3.

The chain combines TRBV19 with TRBJ1-2, with a tentative D call TRBD1 (6 bases). The V gene's germline CDR1 is LNHDA and CDR2 SQIVND (reference sequence). The CDR3 runs to 17 residues. Between the trimmed V and J ends, which lost 6 bases and 3 bases, there was a span of 23 bases. The CDR3 nucleotides read TGTGCCAGTAGCCCCATTTTGGGGGCGAAGGGTTACTATGGCTACACCTTC. Translating gives CASSPILGAKGYYGYTF.

This clone came up a few times. The genes are TRBV28 and TRBJ1-3, with TRBD1 matching 9 bases. This CDR3 is built from 15 residues. In germline, CDR1 is MDHEN, CDR2 SYDVKM. With 7 bases clipped from V and 3 bases from J, the junction kept 7 bases outside the gene matches. The CDR3 reads CASKPGQGFGNTIYF. The CDR3 nucleotides are TGTGCCAGCAAGCCGGGACAGGGTTTTGGAAACACCATATATTTT.

This rearrangement joins TRBV5-6 to TRBJ2-7, with D hard to call. CDR3 length: 12 residues. Germline values: CDR1 SGHDT, CDR2 YYEEEE. V lost 4 bases, J lost 5 bases, and 10 bases lay in between. The CDR3 here is CASSRERDEQYF. The CDR3 region has the DNA TGTGCCAGCAGCAGGGAACGGGACGAGCAGTACTTC.

The gene calls are TRBV7-6 and TRBJ2-5; D possibly corresponds to TRBD2 (7 bases). Trimming pared 5 bases from V and 4 bases from J, leaving 14 bases between. CDR1 is SGHVS, CDR2 FNYEAQ, per germline. The CDR3 sequence is 14 residues long. In nucleotides, the CDR3 is TGTGCCAGCAGCCTAGGAGGGGGGGTAGAGACCCAGTACTTC. Amino acids: CASSLGGGVETQYF.

The chain employs TRBV11-2 and TRBJ2-7, with TRBD2 matching 7 bases. CDR3 length: 17 residues. The germline CDR1 and CDR2 sequences are SGHAT and FQNNGV. The J segment lost 4 bases and the V segment lost 0 bases, leaving 12 bases of the junction unmatched. CDR3 in amino acids: CASSLDQAAGVRYEQYF. Here the CDR3 DNA reads TGTGCCAGCAGCTTAGATCAGGCGGCGGGAGTAAGATACGAGCAGTACTTC.

The rearrangement links TRBV10-2 to TRBJ2-3, with 9 bases identical to TRBD2. The V and J ends lost 6 bases and 2 bases, in that order; junction bases with no gene match: 3. Germline CDR1 and CDR2: WSHSY and SAAADI. The CDR3 consists of 14 residues. CDR3 loop: CASRLAGDTDTQYF. CDR3 nucleotides: TGCGCCAGCAGGTTAGCGGGGGACACAGATACGCAGTATTTT.

In this sample, this clone turned up many times. This chain uses TRBV10-3 with TRBJ1-5; tentatively, D is TRBD1 (5 bases). The CDR3 runs 16 residues. Germline V gene lookup returns CDR1 ENHRY and CDR2 SYGVKD. V was pared by 0 bases and J by 1 base, with 10 bases between. The CDR3 bases are TGTGCCATCAGTGAGTCCCCGGGACGGAGCAATCAGCCCCAGCATTTT. This translates into CAISESPGRSNQPQHF.

This clone was observed once. A far larger clone is one nucleotide away, so this likely arose from a read error. The same CDR3 arises from other DNA sequences in this sample as well. This sequence joins TRBV6-1 and TRBJ2-7, with 8 bases matching TRBD1. This CDR3 comprises 15 residues. Germline V CDR1 and CDR2: MNHNS, SASEGT. DNA of the CDR3: TGTGCCAGCAGTGAAGGGGCAGGGGGCTCCTACGAGCAATACTTC. This sequence encodes CASSEGAGGSYEQYF.

The CDR3 region is CASSYSSAGVYNEQFF. For the CDR3, the DNA is TGTGCCAGCAGTTACTCGTCCGCGGGAGTTTACAATGAGCAGTTCTTC. The chain links TRBV6-5 to TRBJ2-1, with TRBD2 matching 7 bases. Germline trimming cut 0 bases from V and 4 bases from J; bases unmatched to any gene: 6. The germline gives CDR1 MNHEY, CDR2 SVGAGI. This CDR3 is built from 16 residues.

V is TRBV11-3 and J is TRBJ1-1, with D unresolved. Trimming shortened V by 3 bases and J by 1 base, and 6 bases separated the two germline ends. The V gene's germline CDR1 is SGHNT and CDR2 YENEEA. The CDR3 spans 13 residues. The CDR3 loop reads CASSFSRNTEAFF. For the CDR3, the DNA is TGTGCCAGCAGCTTCTCCAGGAACACTGAAGCTTTCTTT.

This clone was found a few times. The gene calls are TRBV29-1 and TRBJ2-1; no firm D call. CDR3 length equals 12 residues. Looked up from germline, CDR1 is SQVTM and CDR2 is ANQGSEA. Trimming shortened V by 7 bases and J by 8 bases, and 15 bases separated the two germline ends. CDR3: CSASTTGYEQFF. CDR3 in DNA: TGCAGCGCCTCCACCACTGGATATGAGCAGTTCTTC.

The chain links TRBV7-9 to TRBJ1-2; the match to TRBD1 covers 9 bases. The V and J ends lost 6 bases and 8 bases, in that order; junction bases with no gene match: 13. Germline CDR1 reads SEHNR; CDR2 reads FQNEAQ (reference sequence). This CDR3 region has 15 residues. The chain's CDR3 is CASRGAPGQGRGYTF. The CDR3 DNA follows: TGTGCCAGCAGGGGAGCCCCGGGACAGGGAAGGGGCTACACCTTC.

Points on this clone: This likely stems from a read error, as it lies one base from a far larger clone. Other DNA sequences in the same sample also yield this CDR3. The gene calls are TRBV30 and TRBJ2-3, with D uncertain. Germline CDR1 reads GTSNPN; CDR2 reads SVGIG (reference sequence). CDR3 size: 11 residues. DNA of the CDR3: TGTGCCTGTTCCCTAAGCCACACGCAGTATTTC. This gives the protein CACSLSHTQYF.

The V and J genes are TRBV5-1 and TRBJ2-3; D might be TRBD2 (6 bases). The CDR3 is 15 residues long. The ends were cut back, 0 bases at V and 2 bases at J, with 10 bases in the middle. The germline V gene has CDR1 SGHRS and CDR2 YFSETQ. The CDR3 spells CASSLVAGNTDTQYF. In nucleotides, the CDR3 is TGCGCCAGCAGCTTGGTTGCGGGGAACACAGATACGCAGTATTTT.

The chain is built from TRBV14 and TRBJ2-2; D perhaps matches TRBD2 (6 bases). Germline V gene sequence: CDR1 SGHDN, CDR2 FVKESK. V lost 4 bases to trimming and J lost 5 bases, with 23 bases between them. The CDR3 spans 18 residues. The CDR3 is CASSLYQPSTGGTGELFF. The CDR3, as DNA: TGTGCCAGCAGCCTTTATCAACCTAGCACAGGAGGGACCGGGGAGCTGTTTTTT.

V usage is TRBV30 and J usage is TRBJ2-5; a possible D gene is TRBD2 (5 bases). The CDR3 extends over 13 amino acids. Germline V lookup: CDR1 GTSNPN, CDR2 SVGIG (reference sequence). The V gene lost 2 bases and the J gene lost 7 bases, with 14 bases spanning the gap. In DNA form, the CDR3 reads TGTGCCTGGAGTAGCAGCGGCGCTGTGACCCAGTACTTC. It yields the protein CAWSSSGAVTQYF.

The rearrangement links TRBV15 to TRBJ2-6; D may be TRBD2 (6 bases). In germline, CDR1 is LNHNV, CDR2 YYDKDF (reference sequence). CDR3 length: 16 residues. V gave up 4 bases and J gave up 0 bases, with 10 bases separating them. CDR3 protein: CATSTAGSSGANVLTF. The CDR3 DNA sequence: TGTGCCACCAGCACTGCGGGAAGCTCTGGGGCCAACGTCCTGACTTTC.

Written as DNA, the CDR3 is TGTGCCAGCAGTCCGCTAGCGGGAGTGTCCTACGAGCAGTACTTC. Translation gives CASSPLAGVSYEQYF. The V call is TRBV11-1, the J call TRBJ2-7; 10 bases are shared with TRBD2. CDR1 is SGHAT, CDR2 FQDESV, per germline (reference sequence). The CDR3 loop spans 15 amino acids. V lost 6 bases to trimming and J lost 1 base; unmatched junction nucleotides: 6.

J is TRBJ2-4 and V is TRBV29-1, with D perhaps being TRBD1 or TRBD2 (5 bases each). Deletions cut 3 bases from V and 5 bases from J, with 11 bases between. This CDR3 region has 13 residues. CDR1 and CDR2 from the germline V gene are SQVTM and ANQGSEA. DNA for the CDR3: TGCAGCGTTGAGGTTAGGGGACAAAACATTCAGTACTTC. It is translated as CSVEVRGQNIQYF.

The chain combines TRBV10-2 with TRBJ2-1, with TRBD2 identical over 7 bases. Trimming removed 1 base from V and 7 bases from J; junction bases left unmatched: 7. The CDR3 runs 15 residues. Per germline, CDR1 WSHSY and CDR2 SAAADI. The CDR3 sequence is CASSEWGYSGNEQFF. DNA of the CDR3: TGCGCCAGCAGTGAGTGGGGTTATAGCGGGAATGAGCAGTTCTTC.

CDR3 loop: CASSPKERDMRDEQYF. For the CDR3, the DNA is TGTGCCAGCAGCCCAAAGGAGCGGGATATGAGGGACGAGCAGTACTTC. This chain connects TRBV7-2 to TRBJ2-7; TRBD2 agrees at 7 bases. The CDR3 has 16 amino acids. V lost 5 bases and J lost 5; bases outside the gene matches: 15. Germline loops: CDR1 SGHTA, CDR2 FQGNSA.

The chain employs TRBV6-1 and TRBJ2-7, with 11 bases lining up with TRBD1. This CDR3 is built from 14 residues. Trimming cost V 6 bases and J 4 bases; bases outside gene matches: 5. Germline-derived CDR1 and CDR2 are MNHNS and SASEGT. CDR3 region: CASRKGQGEYEQYF. CDR3 nucleotides: TGTGCCAGCAGGAAGGGACAGGGGGAGTACGAGCAGTACTTC.

V gene TRBV27 combines with J gene TRBJ2-7, with 7 bases identical to TRBD2. CDR1 and CDR2 from the germline V gene are MNHEY and SMNVEV (reference sequence). The trim removed 5 bases at V and 0 bases at J, leaving 10 bases unmatched. This CDR3 comprises 16 residues. CDR3: CASSRTWDYSSYEQYF. In nucleotides, the CDR3 is TGTGCCAGCAGTCGAACTTGGGACTACTCCTCCTACGAGCAGTACTTC.

The V gene is TRBV28, the J gene TRBJ2-5; D assignment may be TRBD1 or TRBD2 (5 bases each). CDR3 size: 15 residues. CDR1 MDHEN and CDR2 SYDVKM come from the germline V gene. V was trimmed by 1 base and J by 2 bases, leaving 11 bases between them. CDR3 sequence reads: CASSLSGAAQETQYF. Written as DNA, the CDR3 is TGTGCCAGCAGTTTATCCGGGGCTGCTCAAGAGACCCAGTACTTC.